These 31 T cell receptor beta chains were sequenced from one sample in a study of blood T cell repertoires in COVID-19. Measured with immunoSEQ multiplex PCR; TCRdb has only the in-frame clones, and not every one. The sample lists around 150,000 clones; roughly four fifths were seen once. Sequenced material: peripheral blood. The receptor set was obtained from a human donor in a cohort sampled during active COVID-19.

The rearrangement links TRBV5-4 to TRBJ1-2, with D possibly being TRBD1 (5 bases). Trimming shortened V by 1 base and J by 2 bases, and 9 bases separated the two germline ends. Germline CDR1 and CDR2: SGHNT and YYREEE (reference sequence). CDR3 length equals 14 residues. The CDR3: CASSLRQKNYGYTF. In DNA form, the CDR3 reads TGTGCCAGCAGCTTGCGACAGAAAAACTATGGCTACACCTTC.

V and J are TRBV5-1 and TRBJ2-3; 11 nucleotides align to TRBD2. The CDR3 runs to 17 residues. Germline V CDR1 and CDR2: SGHRS, YFSETQ. V gave up 2 bases and J gave up 2 bases; unmatched junction bases: 7. The CDR3 DNA reads as TGCGCCAGCAGCTTAACTAGCGGGGGTGCCTCCACAGATACGCAGTATTTT. Translation: CASSLTSGGASTDTQYF.

The chain employs TRBV5-1 and TRBJ2-3; TRBD2 matches at 8 bases. CDR3 length equals 15 residues. The germline V gene encodes CDR1 SGHRS and CDR2 YFSETQ. Losses at the gene ends were 0 bases for V and 0 bases for J; bases not matched to a gene: 0. The CDR3 protein is CASSLGGGSTDTQYF. The CDR3 DNA reads TGCGCCAGCAGCTTGGGCGGGGGGAGCACAGATACGCAGTATTTT.

V and J are TRBV4-1 and TRBJ1-2; tentatively, D is TRBD1 (6 bases). Germline lookup yields CDR1 MGHRA and CDR2 YSYEKL. V lost 0 bases, J lost 13 bases, and 21 bases lay in between. CDR3 size: 15 residues. CDR3 bases: TGCGCCAGCAGCCAAGAGCCCACAGGGATTCGGGTTATCACCTTC. Translation gives CASSQEPTGIRVITF.

The count of this clone is one. The sample carries other DNA sequences with the same CDR3. This chain links TRBV5-1 with TRBJ2-7; 10 bases fit TRBD1. CDR3 length: 14 amino acids. The germline gives CDR1 SGHRS, CDR2 YFSETQ. V lost 4 bases to trimming and J lost 3 bases; unmatched junction nucleotides: 4. Here the CDR3 reads CASSPGQGIYEQYF. CDR3 sequence (DNA): TGCGCCAGCAGCCCGGGACAGGGGATCTACGAGCAGTACTTC.

This chain joins TRBV6-6 and TRBJ2-5; 7 bases match TRBD2. This CDR3 is 15 amino acids long. The trim removed 8 bases at V and 4 bases at J, leaving 13 bases unmatched. The germline V gene has CDR1 MNHNY and CDR2 SVGAGI (reference sequence). Written as DNA, the CDR3 is TGTGCCAGCCTTTCGGGGGACCCGGGGGGAGAGACCCAGTACTTC. Its protein is CASLSGDPGGETQYF.

Only one count was recorded for this clone. The chain joins TRBV5-1 to TRBJ2-3; the match to TRBD2 covers 7 bases. CDR3 length equals 14 residues. Germline CDR1 is SGHRS and CDR2 is YFSETQ. The trim removed 0 bases at V and 6 bases at J, leaving 4 bases unmatched. This CDR3 reads CASSLVGSGDTQYF. The CDR3, as DNA: TGCGCCAGCAGCTTGGTAGGTAGCGGGGATACGCAGTATTTT.

The chain uses TRBV19 and TRBJ1-3, with D perhaps matching TRBD1 (6 bases). This CDR3 region has 15 residues. Trimming shortened V by 3 bases and J by 0 bases, and 9 bases separated the two germline ends. The germline gives CDR1 LNHDA, CDR2 SQIVND (reference sequence). This CDR3 reads CASSIRGSSGNTIYF. The CDR3 DNA sequence: TGTGCCAGTAGTATTAGGGGGAGCTCTGGAAACACCATATATTTT.

This chain connects TRBV5-1 to TRBJ2-7; 9 bases map to TRBD1. Germline assignment: CDR1 SGHRS and CDR2 YFSETQ. There are 14 residues in the CDR3. The V gene end was trimmed by 0 bases and the J gene end by 6 bases; junction bases not matched to a gene: 4. The CDR3 DNA follows: TGCGCCAGCAGCTTGGGACAGGGGGAAGGCGAGCAGTACTTC. It specifies CASSLGQGEGEQYF.

This rearrangement joins TRBV5-4 to TRBJ2-2; 8 bases align to TRBD2. Germline V gene data show CDR1 as SGHNT and CDR2 as YYREEE (reference sequence). The CDR3 is 16 amino acids. After removal of 9 bases from V and 5 bases from J, the junction contained 15 bases not matched to a gene. The CDR3 region is CATNIRGGHGTGELFF. Here the CDR3 DNA reads TGTGCCACCAACATTCGGGGGGGCCACGGGACCGGGGAGCTGTTTTTT.

V and J are TRBV28 and TRBJ1-4, with a possible D match to TRBD1 (5 bases). The CDR3 is made up of 14 amino acids. The V gene lost 4 bases and the J gene lost 7 bases, with 13 bases spanning the gap. Germline V lookup: CDR1 MDHEN, CDR2 SYDVKM. CDR3: CASSWQGLSEKLFF. CDR3 sequence (DNA): TGTGCCAGCAGTTGGCAGGGATTGAGTGAAAAACTGTTTTTT.

The chain is built from TRBV27 and TRBJ2-1, with a tentative D call TRBD1 (5 bases). Looked up from germline, CDR1 is MNHEY and CDR2 is SMNVEV (reference sequence). The CDR3 is made up of 15 amino acids. V lost 5 bases, J lost 5 bases, and 16 bases lay in between. CDR3 nucleotides: TGTGCCAGCAGTCCTAGGGGTAACAGTGACAATGAGCAGTTCTTC. As protein: CASSPRGNSDNEQFF.

This clone turned up a few times. The genes are TRBV15 and TRBJ1-1; unclear D gene. With 1 base removed from V and 0 bases from J, the gap between germline ends came to 15 bases. This CDR3 contains 17 residues. The germline V gene encodes CDR1 LNHNV and CDR2 YYDKDF (reference sequence). The CDR3 loop reads CATSRASDLGVNTEAFF. In DNA, the CDR3 is TGTGCCACCAGCAGAGCATCGGACTTGGGCGTGAACACTGAAGCTTTCTTT.

The chain couples TRBV19 to TRBJ2-5, with unresolved D. The CDR3 loop spans 12 amino acids. CDR1 and CDR2 (germline): LNHDA, SQIVND (reference sequence). V lost 5 bases, J lost 5 bases, and 9 bases lay in between. Written as DNA, the CDR3 is TGTGCCAGTAGTGTCTCCGGGGAGACCCAGTACTTC. Its translation: CASSVSGETQYF.

The rearrangement joins TRBV7-9 to TRBJ2-1; TRBD1 might be the D (5 bases). With 1 base removed from V and 2 bases from J, the gap between germline ends came to 6 bases. This CDR3 is 14 amino acids long. Germline V gene sequence: CDR1 SEHNR, CDR2 FQNEAQ (reference sequence). CDR3 DNA sequence: TGTGCCAGCAGCTTAGAAGGGGCCTACAATGAGCAGTTCTTC. It codes for CASSLEGAYNEQFF.

CDR3 sequence (DNA): TGTGCCAGCAGCCAAGAGACATTTTTTAACACTGAAGCTTTCTTT. This sequence encodes CASSQETFFNTEAFF. This rearrangement joins TRBV3-1 (or the pseudogene TRBV3-2) to TRBJ1-1; D gene uncertain. The CDR3 length is 15 residues. Germline CDR1 reads LGHDT; CDR2 reads YNNKEL (reference sequence). With 0 bases removed from V and 2 bases from J, the gap between germline ends came to 10 bases.

This chain joins TRBV19 and TRBJ2-3, with 9 bases lining up with TRBD2. J lost 4 bases, V lost 3 bases, and 5 bases had no gene match. This CDR3 region has 15 residues. Germline V lookup: CDR1 LNHDA, CDR2 SQIVND (reference sequence). CDR3 sequence (DNA): TGTGCCAGTAGTATCAATAGCGGGGGTTCAGATACGCAGTATTTT. Translating gives CASSINSGGSDTQYF.

The chain links TRBV4-1 to TRBJ2-3; the D gene is possibly TRBD1 (5 bases). CDR1 and CDR2 from the germline V gene are MGHRA and YSYEKL. The ends were cut back, 0 bases at V and 5 bases at J, with 12 bases in the middle. The CDR3 is made up of 15 amino acids. The chain's CDR3 is CASSQDWQGEDTQYF. CDR3 coding DNA: TGCGCCAGCAGCCAAGATTGGCAGGGCGAAGATACGCAGTATTTT.

The chain recombines TRBV6-5 with TRBJ2-7; maybe TRBD1 (6 bases). The CDR3 is made up of 13 amino acids. Trimming removed 6 bases from V and 2 bases from J, with 11 bases in between. The germline CDR1 and CDR2 sequences are MNHEY and SVGAGI. CDR3 DNA: TGTGCCAGCAGGGACAGCGGACCCTACGAGCAGTACTTC. Amino acids: CASRDSGPYEQYF.

The chain joins TRBV28 to TRBJ1-2; D is undetermined. Germline assignment: CDR1 MDHEN and CDR2 SYDVKM. The germline V and J ends were trimmed by 5 bases and 3 bases, with 10 bases remaining between them. The CDR3 consists of 13 residues. The DNA of the CDR3 is TGTGCCAGCAGTCCCAAATTAGACTATGGCTACACCTTC. Protein product: CASSPKLDYGYTF.

This clone was observed a handful of times. V is TRBV5-4 and J is TRBJ1-2; 7 bases are shared with TRBD1. The V gene end was trimmed by 6 bases and the J gene end by 4 bases; junction bases not matched to a gene: 6. Germline CDR1 is SGHNT and CDR2 is YYREEE (reference sequence). The CDR3 is made up of 13 amino acids. CDR3 protein: CASTIQGPYGYTF. Here the CDR3 DNA reads TGTGCCAGCACCATACAGGGGCCCTATGGCTACACCTTC. Based on the CDR3 plus reference TRBV5-4 and TRBJ1-2, the full variable domain is ETGVTQSPTHLIKTRGQQVTLRCSSQSGHNTVSWYQQALGQGPQFIFQYYREEENGRGNFPPRFSGLQFPNYSSELNVNALELDDSALYLCASTIQGPYGYTFGSGTRLTVV.

The CDR3 DNA follows: TGTGCCAGCAGACTTACAGGGGGCGGGGGTCAGCCCCAGCATTTT. Residues: CASRLTGGGGQPQHF. J is TRBJ1-5 and V is TRBV7-2, with 9 nucleotides matching TRBD1. This CDR3 has 15 amino acids. Germline CDR1 SGHTA, CDR2 FQGNSA. V was pared by 6 bases and J by 6 bases, with 9 bases of the junction left unmatched.

The CDR3 sequence: CASRDRGPYGYTF. The CDR3 bases are TGTGCCAGCAGGGACAGGGGGCCCTATGGCTACACCTTC. The chain joins TRBV6-5 to TRBJ1-2; 11 bases line up with TRBD1. The CDR3 has 13 amino acids. V was clipped by 6 bases and J by 4 bases; unmatched bases: 1. From germline, CDR1 is MNHEY and CDR2 SVGAGI.

J is TRBJ2-1 and V is TRBV7-2; 9 bases map to TRBD2. The ends lost 3 bases at V and 5 bases at J; junction bases unmatched: 8. The V gene's germline CDR1 is SGHTA and CDR2 FQGNSA. This CDR3 has 16 residues. The CDR3 DNA reads TGTGCCAGCAGCTTTCGGGCTAGCGGGGCGGACAATGAGCAGTTCTTC. Its protein product is CASSFRASGADNEQFF.

This rearrangement joins TRBV28 to TRBJ2-7, with no clear D. The CDR3 runs 12 residues. The germline V and J ends were trimmed by 4 bases and 0 bases, with 4 bases remaining between them. Germline V CDR1 and CDR2: MDHEN, SYDVKM. CDR3 in amino acids: CASSSSSYEQYF. The DNA for the CDR3 is TGTGCCAGCAGTTCCAGCTCCTACGAGCAGTACTTC.

The J gene is TRBJ2-2, the V gene TRBV18, with 8 bases that match TRBD1. The CDR3 runs 18 residues. V shed 3 bases and J 5 bases; nucleotides not matched to a gene: 14. The germline V gene encodes CDR1 KGHSH and CDR2 LQKENI. The CDR3 DNA follows: TGTGCCAGCTCACCGTGGTCGGCAGGGGGCGCGGGGACCGGGGAGCTGTTTTTT. This encodes CASSPWSAGGAGTGELFF.

The chain couples TRBV2 to TRBJ1-3; TRBD1 is a possible D gene (5 bases). The CDR3 has 13 residues. Germline V gene sequence: CDR1 SNHLY, CDR2 FYNNEI. Trimming left V 5 bases short and J 3 bases short, with 8 bases between. Written as DNA, the CDR3 is TGTGCCAGCAGTATAGACAGTGGAAACACCATATATTTT. Protein sequence: CASSIDSGNTIYF.

V usage is TRBV18 and J usage is TRBJ2-1, with D possibly matching TRBD1 (6 bases). The CDR3 contains 14 residues. The germline gives CDR1 KGHSH, CDR2 LQKENI. The V gene lost 3 bases and the J gene lost 2 bases, with 8 bases spanning the gap. In nucleotides, the CDR3 is TGTGCCAGCTCACCTCAGGGGACCTACAATGAGCAGTTCTTC. This sequence encodes CASSPQGTYNEQFF.

The gene calls are TRBV15 and TRBJ2-5, with 9 bases identical to TRBD1. The J segment lost 4 bases and the V segment lost 1 base, leaving 1 base of the junction unmatched. Germline CDR1 reads LNHNV; CDR2 reads YYDKDF (reference sequence). The CDR3 extends over 14 amino acids. The CDR3 here is CATSRATGGETQYF. CDR3 DNA: TGTGCCACCAGCAGAGCGACAGGGGGAGAGACCCAGTACTTC.

This chain connects TRBV6-6 to TRBJ1-6; 8 nucleotides match TRBD1. V shed 7 bases and J 7 bases; nucleotides not matched to a gene: 6. CDR3 length: 14 amino acids. Per the germline V gene, CDR1 is MNHNY and CDR2 is SVGAGI (reference sequence). In nucleotides, the CDR3 is TGTGCCAGCAACCAGGGGGCAATAAATTCACCCCTCCACTTT. Protein product: CASNQGAINSPLHF.

V is TRBV10-3 and J is TRBJ2-2; 7 positions match TRBD1. This CDR3 is 15 amino acids long. From germline, CDR1 is ENHRY and CDR2 SYGVKD. V lost 6 bases to trimming and J lost 0 bases; unmatched junction nucleotides: 4. The CDR3 loop is CAIRGTDANTGELFF. The CDR3 DNA reads TGTGCCATCAGGGGGACAGACGCGAACACCGGGGAGCTGTTTTTT.